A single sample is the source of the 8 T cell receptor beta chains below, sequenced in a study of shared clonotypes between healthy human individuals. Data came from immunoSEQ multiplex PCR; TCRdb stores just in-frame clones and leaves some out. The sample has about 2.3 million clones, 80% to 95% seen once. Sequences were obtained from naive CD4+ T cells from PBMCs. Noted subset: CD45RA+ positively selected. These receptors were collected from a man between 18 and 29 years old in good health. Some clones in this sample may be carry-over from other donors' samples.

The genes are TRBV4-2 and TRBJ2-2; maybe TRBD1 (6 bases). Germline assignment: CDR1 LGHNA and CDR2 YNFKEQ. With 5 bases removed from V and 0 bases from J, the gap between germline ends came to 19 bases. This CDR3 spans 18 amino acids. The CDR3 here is CASSSHGGGYPNTGELFF. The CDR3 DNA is TGTGCCAGCAGCTCCCACGGTGGGGGCTACCCGAACACCGGGGAGCTGTTTTTT.

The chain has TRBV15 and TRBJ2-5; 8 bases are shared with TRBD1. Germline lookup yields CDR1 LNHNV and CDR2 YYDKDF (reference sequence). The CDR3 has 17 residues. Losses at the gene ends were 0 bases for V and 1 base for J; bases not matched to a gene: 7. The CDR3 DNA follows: TGTGCCACCAGCAGAGATCGGTTTACAGGGGGCCAAGAGACCCAGTACTTC. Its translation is CATSRDRFTGGQETQYF.

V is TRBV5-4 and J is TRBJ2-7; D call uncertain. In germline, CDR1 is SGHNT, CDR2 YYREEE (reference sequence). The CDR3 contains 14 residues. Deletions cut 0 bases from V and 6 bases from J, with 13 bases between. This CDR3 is CASSLDWQVGEQYF. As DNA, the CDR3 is TGTGCCAGCAGCTTGGATTGGCAGGTCGGCGAGCAGTACTTC.

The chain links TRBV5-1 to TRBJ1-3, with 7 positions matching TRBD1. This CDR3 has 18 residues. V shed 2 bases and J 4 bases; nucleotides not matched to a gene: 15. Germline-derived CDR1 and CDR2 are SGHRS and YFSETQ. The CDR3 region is CASSFSGSYGTEGNTIYF. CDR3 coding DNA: TGCGCCAGCAGCTTCTCCGGTTCGTATGGGACAGAAGGAAACACCATATATTTT.

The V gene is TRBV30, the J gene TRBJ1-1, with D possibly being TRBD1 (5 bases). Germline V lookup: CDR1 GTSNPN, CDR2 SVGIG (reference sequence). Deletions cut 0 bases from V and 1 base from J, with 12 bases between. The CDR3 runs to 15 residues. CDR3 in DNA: TGTGCCTGGAGTGTACCTCAGGGCCGGAACACTGAAGCTTTCTTT. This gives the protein CAWSVPQGRNTEAFF.

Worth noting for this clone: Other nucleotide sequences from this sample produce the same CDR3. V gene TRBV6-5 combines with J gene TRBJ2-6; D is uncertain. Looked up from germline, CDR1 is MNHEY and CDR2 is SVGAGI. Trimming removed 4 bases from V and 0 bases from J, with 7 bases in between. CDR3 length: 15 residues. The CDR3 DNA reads TGTGCCAGCAGTTCTAGAGCCTCTGGGGCCAACGTCCTGACTTTC. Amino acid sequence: CASSSRASGANVLTF.

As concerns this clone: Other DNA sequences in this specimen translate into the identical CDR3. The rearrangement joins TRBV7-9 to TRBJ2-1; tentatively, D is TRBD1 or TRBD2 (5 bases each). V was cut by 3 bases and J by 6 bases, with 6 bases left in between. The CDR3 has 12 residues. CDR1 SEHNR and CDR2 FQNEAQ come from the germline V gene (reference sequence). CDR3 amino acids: CASSFGANEQFF. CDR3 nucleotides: TGTGCCAGCAGCTTCGGGGCCAATGAGCAGTTCTTC.

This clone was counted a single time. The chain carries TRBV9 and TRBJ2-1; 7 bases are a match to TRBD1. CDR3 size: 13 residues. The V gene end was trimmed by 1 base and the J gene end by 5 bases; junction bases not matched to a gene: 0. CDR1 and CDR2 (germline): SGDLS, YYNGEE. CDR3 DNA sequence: TGTGCCAGCAGCGTACAGGGGGACAATGAGCAGTTCTTC. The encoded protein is CASSVQGDNEQFF.